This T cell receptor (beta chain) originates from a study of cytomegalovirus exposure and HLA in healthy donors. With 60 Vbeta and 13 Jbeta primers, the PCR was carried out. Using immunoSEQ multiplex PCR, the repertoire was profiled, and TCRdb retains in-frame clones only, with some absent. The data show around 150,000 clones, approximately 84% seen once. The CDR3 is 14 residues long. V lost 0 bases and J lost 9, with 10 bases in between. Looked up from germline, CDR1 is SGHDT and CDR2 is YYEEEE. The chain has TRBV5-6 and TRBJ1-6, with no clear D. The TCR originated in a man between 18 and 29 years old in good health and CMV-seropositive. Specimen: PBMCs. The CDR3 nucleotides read TGTGCCAGCAGCTTGGTGGCGGGTGGTTCACCCCTCCACTTT. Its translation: CASSLVAGGSPLHF.